This T cell receptor (beta chain) comes out of a study of control samples from healthy donors and cancer patients. The CDR3 loop spans 15 amino acids. The V gene's germline CDR1 is SGDLS and CDR2 YYNGEE. Remarks on this clone: An end of the junction does not agree with germline; a read error may underlie this.

The repertoire was sequenced with immunoSEQ multiplex PCR; TCRdb's copy has only in-frame clones and lacks some. The sample consists of 80,000 to 85,000 clones, roughly 90% of them appearing once. The receptor comes from a woman between 45 and 65 years old in good health. The sample taken for sequencing was blood. The gene calls are TRBV9 and TRBJ2-7; possibly TRBD1 or TRBD2 for D (7 bases each). The CDR3 sequence is CPSSRRQGGVHEQYF. The CDR3 DNA reads as TGTCCCAGCAGCAGACGCCAGGGGGGGGTCCACGAGCAGTACTTC.